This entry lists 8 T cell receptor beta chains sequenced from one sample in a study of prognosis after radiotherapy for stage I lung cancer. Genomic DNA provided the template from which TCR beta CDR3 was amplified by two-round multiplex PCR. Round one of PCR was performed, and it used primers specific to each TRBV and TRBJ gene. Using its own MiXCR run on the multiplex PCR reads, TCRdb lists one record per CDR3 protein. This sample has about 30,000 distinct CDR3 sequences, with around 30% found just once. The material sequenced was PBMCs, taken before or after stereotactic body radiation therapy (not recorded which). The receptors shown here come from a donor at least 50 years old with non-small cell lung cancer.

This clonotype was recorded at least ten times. The CDR3 spells CSALEGRTDTQYF. The CDR3 DNA follows: TGCAGCGCTCTCGAGGGGAGAACAGATACGCAGTATTTT. The V call is TRBV29-1, the J call TRBJ2-3; the D gene could be TRBD1 or TRBD2 (5 bases each). The CDR3 is made up of 13 amino acids. The V end was cut by 7 bases, the J end by 3 bases, with 14 bases between. Germline lookup yields CDR1 SQVTM and CDR2 ANQGSEA.

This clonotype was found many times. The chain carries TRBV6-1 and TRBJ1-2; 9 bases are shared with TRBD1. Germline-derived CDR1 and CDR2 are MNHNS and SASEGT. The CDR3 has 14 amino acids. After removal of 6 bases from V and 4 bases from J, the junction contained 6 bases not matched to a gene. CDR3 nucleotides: TGTGCCAGCAGCTTGGGGACAGGGAGCTATGGCTACACCTTC. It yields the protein CASSLGTGSYGYTF.

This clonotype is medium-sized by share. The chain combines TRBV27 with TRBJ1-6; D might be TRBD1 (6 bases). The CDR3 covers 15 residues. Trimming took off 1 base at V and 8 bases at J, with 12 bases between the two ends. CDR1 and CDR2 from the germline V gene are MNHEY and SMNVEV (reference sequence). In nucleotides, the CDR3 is TGTGCCAGCAGTTTATTTCGGCAGGGGCATTCACCCCTCCACTTT. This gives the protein CASSLFRQGHSPLHF.

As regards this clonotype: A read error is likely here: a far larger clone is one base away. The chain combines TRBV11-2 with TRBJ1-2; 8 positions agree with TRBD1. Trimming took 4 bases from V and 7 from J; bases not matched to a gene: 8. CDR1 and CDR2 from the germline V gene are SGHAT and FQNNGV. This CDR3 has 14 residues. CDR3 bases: TGTGCCAGCAGCTCATACAGGGGGACTGTTGGCTACACCTTC. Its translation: CASSSYRGTVGYTF.

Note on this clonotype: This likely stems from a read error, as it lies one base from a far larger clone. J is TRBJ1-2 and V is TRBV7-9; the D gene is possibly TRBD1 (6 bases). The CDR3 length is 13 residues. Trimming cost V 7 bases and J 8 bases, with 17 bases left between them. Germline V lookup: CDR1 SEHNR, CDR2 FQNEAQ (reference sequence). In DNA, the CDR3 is TGTGCCAGCAATGAGACAGGTTTAAGAGGCTACACCTTC. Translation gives CASNETGLRGYTF.

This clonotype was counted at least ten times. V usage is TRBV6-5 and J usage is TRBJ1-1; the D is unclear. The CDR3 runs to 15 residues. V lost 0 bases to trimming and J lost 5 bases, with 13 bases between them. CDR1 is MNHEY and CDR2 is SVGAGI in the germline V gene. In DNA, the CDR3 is TGTGCCAGCAGTTACTCGGGCGGGAAGGGAACTGAAGCTTTCTTT. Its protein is CASSYSGGKGTEAFF.

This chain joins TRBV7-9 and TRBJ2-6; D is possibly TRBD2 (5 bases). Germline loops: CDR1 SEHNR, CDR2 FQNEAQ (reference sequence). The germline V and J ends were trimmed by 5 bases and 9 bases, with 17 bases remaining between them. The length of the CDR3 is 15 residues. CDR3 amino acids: CASSPRSTRGNVLTF. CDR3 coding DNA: TGTGCCAGCAGCCCCCGCAGTACACGGGGCAACGTCCTGACTTTC.

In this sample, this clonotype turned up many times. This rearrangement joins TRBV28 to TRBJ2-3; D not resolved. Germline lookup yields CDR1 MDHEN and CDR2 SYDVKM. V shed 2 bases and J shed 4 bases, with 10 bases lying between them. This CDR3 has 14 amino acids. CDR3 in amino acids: CASSLGVSSDTQYF. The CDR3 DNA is TGTGCCAGCAGTTTAGGAGTCAGCTCAGATACGCAGTATTTT.